Below, one TCR beta chain is given with its context. Antigen: not known. The data were obtained in a study of T cell responses to AZD1222 COVID-19 vaccine. Study findings and constraints: There were vaccine-associated CD4 TCRs across spike, dominant at 160-218 and 743-854. Donors were mostly white British, more females; clonal diversity possibly underestimated. Only five or six AZD1222 recipients tested seropositive at baseline. Nearly half of spike-specific TCRs reportedly target variant regions that are unmutated in the B.1.351 and B.1.1.7 variants.

Deletions cut 7 bases from V and 8 bases from J, with 20 bases between. The CDR3 loop spans 14 amino acids. The germline V gene has CDR1 ENHRY and CDR2 SYGVKD. Produced via immunoSEQ multiplex PCR; TCRdb's table is partial and in-frame only. The sample carries about 100,000 clones, around nine tenths recorded once. The gene calls are TRBV10-3 and TRBJ1-2, with D perhaps matching TRBD1 (6 bases). The sample consisted of peripheral blood, taken on day 0 of AZD1222 vaccination. The sequence was obtained from an adult in good health. The CDR3 sequence: CAITVRDTGSGYTF. The CDR3 bases are TGTGCCATCACAGTCCGGGACACTGGAAGCGGCTACACCTTC.